These 30 T cell receptor beta chains came from one sample sequenced in a study of shared T cell receptors in the human thymus. Using immunoSEQ multiplex PCR, the repertoire was profiled, and TCRdb retains in-frame clones only, with some absent. The data contain 540,000 or so clones, about 84% of them singletons. The sample was also linked to a second study, of human thymus T cells.

Sequencing was performed on thymocytes. The receptors here all came from a boy under three years old with a congenital heart defect.

The J gene is TRBJ1-1, the V gene TRBV11-2; 9 bases agree with TRBD1. V lost 1 base and J lost 1; bases outside the gene matches: 4. The CDR3 spans 16 residues. Per germline, CDR1 SGHAT and CDR2 FQNNGV. CDR3 loop: CASSLGDRARNTEAFF. CDR3 nucleotides: TGTGCCAGCAGCTTAGGGGACAGGGCGAGGAACACTGAAGCTTTCTTT.

The chain has TRBV18 and TRBJ2-5, with 8 bases aligning to TRBD2. V shed 4 bases, J shed 5 bases, and the junction held 12 bases outside the gene matches. The CDR3 is 16 amino acids. Germline lookup yields CDR1 KGHSH and CDR2 LQKENI. CDR3 amino acids: CASSRLKREIKETQYF. As DNA, the CDR3 is TGTGCCAGCTCACGTCTAAAGCGGGAGATAAAGGAGACCCAGTACTTC.

The V and J genes are TRBV15 and TRBJ1-1; 10 nucleotides line up with TRBD1. The CDR3 consists of 17 residues. CDR1 LNHNV and CDR2 YYDKDF come from the germline V gene (reference sequence). V dropped 0 bases and J dropped 3; count of bases not matched to a gene: 7. The CDR3 DNA sequence: TGTGCCACCAGCAGAGACAAGACAGGGGGCGAGGACACTGAAGCTTTCTTT. The encoded protein is CATSRDKTGGEDTEAFF.

The V and J genes are TRBV9 and TRBJ1-4; D is unclear. Germline V gene data show CDR1 as SGDLS and CDR2 as YYNGEE. This CDR3 has 16 residues. V lost 0 bases, J lost 7 bases, and 16 bases lay in between. CDR3 DNA sequence: TGTGCCAGCAGCGTAGAGGTTCGGGGAGGTGGTGAAAAACTGTTTTTT. It codes for CASSVEVRGGGEKLFF.

The chain couples TRBV11-3 to TRBJ1-1, with 9 bases lining up with TRBD1. Trimming took 7 bases from V and 1 from J; bases not matched to a gene: 7. Per germline, CDR1 SGHNT and CDR2 YENEEA. The CDR3 has 15 residues. The CDR3 sequence: CASMNRGRKNTEAFF. CDR3 sequence (DNA): TGTGCCAGCATGAACAGGGGGCGGAAGAACACTGAAGCTTTCTTT.

J is TRBJ2-3 and V is TRBV27, with D perhaps matching TRBD2 (5 bases). The CDR3 spans 11 residues. V lost 6 bases to trimming and J lost 6 bases, with 7 bases between them. Germline lookup yields CDR1 MNHEY and CDR2 SMNVEV (reference sequence). CDR3 protein: CASSRGDTQYF. The CDR3 DNA follows: TGTGCCAGCAGCCGAGGGGATACGCAGTATTTT.

This chain connects TRBV19 to TRBJ2-1; D gene uncertain. CDR3 length: 14 residues. Germline V gives CDR1 LNHDA, CDR2 SQIVND (reference sequence). V lost 1 base, J lost 7 bases, and 11 bases lay in between. The CDR3 sequence: CASSIAVERNEQFF. The CDR3 nucleotides read TGTGCCAGTAGTATAGCGGTAGAGAGGAATGAGCAGTTCTTC.

This clone has only one observation. The gene calls are TRBV27 and TRBJ2-1; 10 bases map to TRBD2. In germline, CDR1 is MNHEY, CDR2 SMNVEV (reference sequence). Losses at the gene ends were 0 bases for V and 8 bases for J; bases not matched to a gene: 10. The CDR3 runs to 17 residues. CDR3 amino acids: CASSLSGSSGRAYEQFF. The CDR3 coding sequence is TGTGCCAGCAGTTTATCTGGATCGAGCGGGAGGGCGTATGAGCAGTTCTTC.

The gene calls are TRBV2 and TRBJ2-7; possible D gene TRBD2, 6 bases. CDR3 length: 15 residues. Germline V lookup: CDR1 SNHLY, CDR2 FYNNEI. The V and J ends lost 3 bases and 5 bases respectively, with 17 bases between them. The CDR3 is CASSDPLRDLDEQYF. In DNA, the CDR3 is TGTGCCAGCAGTGATCCCCTGCGGGACCTCGACGAGCAGTACTTC.

This chain links TRBV25-1 with TRBJ2-5, with TRBD1 identical over 7 bases. With 6 bases clipped from V and 2 bases from J, the junction kept 6 bases outside the gene matches. The CDR3 is 14 amino acids. The germline CDR1 and CDR2 sequences are MGHDK and SYGVNS. This CDR3 is CASSEMTGQETQYF. DNA for the CDR3: TGTGCCAGCAGCGAAATGACAGGGCAAGAGACCCAGTACTTC.

V and J are TRBV7-8 and TRBJ2-1; 8 nucleotides agree with TRBD2. Trimming at V came to 1 base and at J to 8 bases, leaving 7 bases not matched to a gene. The CDR3 consists of 15 residues. Germline lookup yields CDR1 SGHVS and CDR2 FQNEAQ. CDR3 in DNA: TGTGCCAGCAGCTTAGAGCGGGAGCCTTTCGATGAGCAGTTCTTC. Amino acid sequence: CASSLEREPFDEQFF.

The V call is TRBV7-9, the J call TRBJ2-5; the match to TRBD2 covers 8 bases. CDR3 length equals 14 residues. V dropped 7 bases and J dropped 5; count of bases not matched to a gene: 9. Germline V gene lookup returns CDR1 SEHNR and CDR2 FQNEAQ (reference sequence). The CDR3 DNA sequence: TGTGCCAGCACCCAGGGGCGGGAGGCGGAGACCCAGTACTTC. Translating it yields CASTQGREAETQYF.

The rearrangement uses TRBV5-4 and TRBJ2-7; 12 bases line up with TRBD2. The CDR3 is 14 residues long. Germline V gene lookup returns CDR1 SGHNT and CDR2 YYREEE (reference sequence). V lost 3 bases to trimming and J lost 6 bases; unmatched junction nucleotides: 4. CDR3 in DNA: TGTGCCAGCAGCTCCGGACTAGCGGGACGCGAGCAGTACTTC. Translation: CASSSGLAGREQYF.

The chain has TRBV29-1 and TRBJ2-5; D ambiguous. The germline CDR1 and CDR2 sequences are SQVTM and ANQGSEA. V lost 0 bases to trimming and J lost 4 bases, with 12 bases between them. This CDR3 spans 14 amino acids. The CDR3 nucleotides read TGCAGCGTTGAAGATGGTGCGAGCACAGAGACCCAGTACTTC. This codes for CSVEDGASTETQYF.

There are a few counts of this clone. The chain uses TRBV6-1 and TRBJ1-2; TRBD1 matches 9 bases. This CDR3 comprises 17 residues. V dropped 4 bases and J dropped 4; count of bases not matched to a gene: 13. The V gene's germline CDR1 is MNHNS and CDR2 SASEGT. CDR3 loop: CASSATNPGQGSYGYTF. The CDR3 DNA follows: TGTGCCAGCAGTGCCACAAACCCGGGACAGGGTAGCTATGGCTACACCTTC.

There are a few counts of this clone. The chain employs TRBV27 and TRBJ1-4, with 9 bases matching TRBD1. CDR1 is MNHEY and CDR2 is SMNVEV in the germline V gene (reference sequence). There are 13 residues in the CDR3. The ends lost 6 bases at V and 7 bases at J; junction bases unmatched: 3. CDR3 sequence: CASRPGQGEKLFF. The CDR3 DNA reads as TGTGCCAGCAGGCCGGGACAGGGTGAAAAACTGTTTTTT.

The chain recombines TRBV27 with TRBJ2-2; 7 bases match TRBD2. Germline loops: CDR1 MNHEY, CDR2 SMNVEV (reference sequence). V trimming: 4 bases; J trimming: 5 bases; junction bases outside the gene matches: 7. The CDR3 consists of 15 residues. The CDR3 loop is CASSSGGRGTGELFF. The CDR3, as DNA: TGTGCCAGCAGTTCTGGCGGGAGAGGGACCGGGGAGCTGTTTTTT.

The chain is built from TRBV13 and TRBJ2-5; D not resolved. With 2 bases removed from V and 7 bases from J, the gap between germline ends came to 5 bases. Germline V CDR1 and CDR2: PRHDT, FYEKMQ (reference sequence). The CDR3 contains 11 residues. In nucleotides, the CDR3 is TGTGCCAGCAGCTTACACGGGACCCAGTACTTC. This codes for CASSLHGTQYF.

This clone was found a few times. This chain links TRBV7-9 with TRBJ2-3, with 12 bases that match TRBD2. The CDR3 spans 18 residues. Germline V lookup: CDR1 SEHNR, CDR2 FQNEAQ (reference sequence). The V and J ends lost 5 bases and 2 bases, in that order; junction bases with no gene match: 11. For the CDR3, the DNA is TGTGCCAGCAGCCTCCCGGGACTAGCGGGTCGCCACACAGATACGCAGTATTTT. This encodes CASSLPGLAGRHTDTQYF.

This chain joins TRBV6-5 and TRBJ1-5, with a possible D match to TRBD1 (5 bases). V was trimmed by 5 bases and J by 7 bases, leaving 15 bases between them. Germline CDR1 reads MNHEY; CDR2 reads SVGAGI. The CDR3 runs 14 residues. CDR3: CASSRYGAGQPQHF. CDR3 bases: TGTGCCAGCAGTCGCTATGGGGCAGGACAGCCCCAGCATTTT.

This clone was recorded only once. V gene TRBV20-1 combines with J gene TRBJ2-7, with a tentative D call TRBD2 (5 bases). The length of the CDR3 is 11 residues. V was clipped by 1 base and J by 8 bases, with 9 bases between them. The germline V gene has CDR1 DFQATT and CDR2 SNEGSKA (reference sequence). The CDR3 DNA reads as TGCAGTGCTAGAGGCCGGGATAAGCAGTACTTC. It codes for CSARGRDKQYF.

The DNA for the CDR3 is TGTGCCAGCAGCCTGCGGGCAGTCTATGGCTACACCTTC. As protein: CASSLRAVYGYTF. The rearrangement uses TRBV7-9 and TRBJ1-2; D remains unclear. CDR3 size: 13 residues. V lost 5 bases and J 4 bases, leaving 11 bases between the germline ends. Germline V gives CDR1 SEHNR, CDR2 FQNEAQ (reference sequence).

There are a few counts of this clone. V and J are TRBV13 and TRBJ2-7; 16 bases are shared with TRBD2. V trimming: 6 bases; J trimming: 5 bases; junction bases outside the gene matches: 13. CDR3 length equals 18 residues. Germline CDR1 is PRHDT and CDR2 is FYEKMQ (reference sequence). The DNA for the CDR3 is TGTGCCAGCAGTGACAGGTGGGGACTAGCGGGAGGGAGACACGAGCAGTACTTC. Translating gives CASSDRWGLAGGRHEQYF.

The V gene is TRBV7-9, the J gene TRBJ1-2; 7 nucleotides agree with TRBD1. Germline V gene sequence: CDR1 SEHNR, CDR2 FQNEAQ (reference sequence). J gave up 1 base and V 5 bases, and 7 bases lay outside the gene matches. The CDR3 extends over 15 amino acids. CDR3 residues: CASSPGTEYNYGYTF. The DNA for the CDR3 is TGTGCCAGCAGCCCCGGGACAGAGTATAACTATGGCTACACCTTC.

The chain employs TRBV19 and TRBJ1-5, with 8 bases that match TRBD1. CDR1 is LNHDA, CDR2 SQIVND, per germline (reference sequence). The V and J ends lost 5 bases and 2 bases, in that order; junction bases with no gene match: 17. The CDR3 consists of 19 residues. CDR3 bases: TGTGCCAGTAGTTCGGGACAGGACCCTGACGTTATAGGCAATCAGCCCCAGCATTTT. Its translation: CASSSGQDPDVIGNQPQHF. The whole variable domain, filled in from reference TRBV19 and TRBJ1-5, reads DGGITQSPKYLFRKEGQNVTLSCEQNLNHDAMYWYRQDPGQGLRLIYYSQIVNDFQKGDIAEGYSVSREKKESFPLTVTSAQKNPTAFYLCASSSGQDPDVIGNQPQHFGDGTRLSIL.

To note about this clone: Other DNA sequences in this specimen translate into the identical CDR3. The rearrangement joins TRBV7-9 to TRBJ1-1; 8 bases map to TRBD1. CDR3 length: 12 amino acids. Germline trimming cut 3 bases from V and 6 bases from J; bases unmatched to any gene: 0. The germline CDR1 and CDR2 sequences are SEHNR and FQNEAQ (reference sequence). The DNA for the CDR3 is TGTGCCAGCAGCTTGGGACAGGCTGAAGCTTTCTTT. Translated: CASSLGQAEAFF.

V gene TRBV11-2 combines with J gene TRBJ2-4; no firm D call. V lost 4 bases and J 0 bases, leaving 10 bases between the germline ends. The CDR3 runs to 15 residues. CDR1 is SGHAT, CDR2 FQNNGV, per germline. DNA for the CDR3: TGTGCCAGCAGCTGGGCAGCTATAGCCAAAAACATTCAGTACTTC. Encoded protein: CASSWAAIAKNIQYF.

The V and J genes are TRBV4-1 and TRBJ2-5; 10 positions match TRBD1. J lost 4 bases, V lost 0 bases, and 2 bases had no gene match. This CDR3 has 15 amino acids. Germline-derived CDR1 and CDR2 are MGHRA and YSYEKL. Here the CDR3 DNA reads TGCGCCAGCAGCCAAGAGGGACAGGGGCGAGAGACCCAGTACTTC. Translating gives CASSQEGQGRETQYF.

The CDR3 loop reads CTSSPINGLAGELFF. The CDR3, as DNA: TGCACCAGCAGCCCGATAAATGGACTAGCCGGGGAGCTGTTTTTT. The chain employs TRBV1 and TRBJ2-2; the table's D call of TRBD2 was not tested on the DNA. TRBV1 is marked as a pseudogene. This CDR3 is built from 15 residues.

The genes are TRBV10-3 and TRBJ2-7; 12 nucleotides match TRBD2. V trimming: 1 base; J trimming: 4 bases; junction bases outside the gene matches: 11. The CDR3 spans 18 residues. Germline values: CDR1 ENHRY, CDR2 SYGVKD. This CDR3 is CAISEWSSGRANPYEQYF. The DNA for the CDR3 is TGTGCCATCAGTGAGTGGTCTAGCGGGAGGGCGAATCCTTACGAGCAGTACTTC.